The 30 T cell receptor beta chains given below trace back to one sample, sequenced in a study of cytomegalovirus exposure and HLA in healthy donors (dated by TCRdb to 2015 to 2018). Library creation used the immunoSEQ multiplex PCR assay. A mixture of 60 forward primers for TCR Vbeta segments and 13 reverse primers for TCR Jbeta segments was used in the multiplex PCR. TCRdb holds this immuneACCESS table with in-frame rearrangements only. Some clones are missing; in checked studies, unresolved V genes explain under half, and the rest has no known cause. This sample comprises around 200,000 clones, 65% to 80% of them detected only once. About a sixth of the sample lies in the top ten. The sequencing input was PBMCs. The receptors shown here come from a man aged 35 to 55 in good health and CMV-seronegative.

The J gene is TRBJ1-3, the V gene TRBV25-1; a weak D match, TRBD1 (5 bases). The CDR3 sequence is 12 residues long. Trimming cost V 6 bases and J 11 bases, with 14 bases left between them. Germline assignment: CDR1 MGHDK and CDR2 SYGVNS. CDR3 protein: CASSAQTVPIYF. The CDR3 DNA is TGTGCCAGCAGCGCCCAGACAGTTCCCATATATTTT.

This clone has more than one count but fewer than ten. The genes are TRBV30 and TRBJ2-6; 8 nucleotides match TRBD1. V was pared by 6 bases and J by 0 bases, with 10 bases of the junction left unmatched. The CDR3 runs 17 residues. The V gene's germline CDR1 is GTSNPN and CDR2 SVGIG (reference sequence). DNA of the CDR3: TGTGCCTGCCCCAGGACAGGGTCCGGCTCTGGGGCCAACGTCCTGACTTTC. Translation gives CACPRTGSGSGANVLTF.

This clone was seen only once. The rearrangement links TRBV25-1 to TRBJ2-2, with 8 bases aligning to TRBD2. Looked up from germline, CDR1 is MGHDK and CDR2 is SYGVNS. The length of the CDR3 is 17 residues. Trimming cost V 1 base and J 5 bases; bases outside gene matches: 9. The CDR3 here is CASSESVSGGRTGELFF. The DNA of the CDR3 is TGTGCCAGCAGTGAATCGGTGTCGGGGGGGAGGACCGGGGAGCTGTTTTTT.

In its sample, this clone was seen a few times. The V call is TRBV5-1, the J call TRBJ2-3, with 9 bases fitting TRBD2. The CDR3 spans 16 residues. Trimming removed 0 bases from V and 4 bases from J; junction bases left unmatched: 6. Germline values: CDR1 SGHRS, CDR2 YFSETQ. The CDR3 sequence: CASSLGPAGGPDTQYF. CDR3 coding DNA: TGCGCCAGCAGCTTGGGACCGGCGGGGGGGCCAGATACGCAGTATTTT. The whole variable domain, remainder taken from reference TRBV5-1 and TRBJ2-3, is KAGVTQTPRYLIKTRGQQVTLSCSPISGHRSVSWYQQTPGQGLQFLFEYFSETQRNKGNFPGRFSGRQFSNSRSEMNVSTLELGDSALYLCASSLGPAGGPDTQYFGPGTRLTVL.

This chain uses TRBV25-1 with TRBJ1-1; maybe TRBD1 (5 bases). V lost 6 bases to trimming and J lost 0 bases, with 20 bases between them. The CDR3 sequence is 17 residues long. In germline, CDR1 is MGHDK, CDR2 SYGVNS. The CDR3 DNA sequence: TGTGCCAGCAGCCTCACGGGGGGAGGAGGTTTGAACACTGAAGCTTTCTTT. Translated: CASSLTGGGGLNTEAFF. The full variable domain, rest sourced from reference TRBV25-1 and TRBJ1-1, is EADIYQTPRYLVIGTGKKITLECSQTMGHDKMYWYQQDPGMELHLIHYSYGVNSTEKGDLSSESTVSRIRTEHFPLTLESARPSHTSQYLCASSLTGGGGLNTEAFFGQGTRLTVV.

V and J are TRBV18 and TRBJ1-2; D may be TRBD1 (5 bases). Looked up from germline, CDR1 is KGHSH and CDR2 is LQKENI. This CDR3 has 17 amino acids. The germline V and J ends were trimmed by 6 bases and 4 bases, with 24 bases remaining between them. The CDR3 region is CASSPGGGGTDTYGYTF. Written as DNA, the CDR3 is TGTGCCAGCTCGCCTGGTGGAGGCGGGACCGATACCTATGGCTACACCTTC.

This clone was seen only a few times. This chain links TRBV25-1 with TRBJ2-3, with TRBD1 as a possible D gene (5 bases). The CDR3 is made up of 15 amino acids. Germline V gene sequence: CDR1 MGHDK, CDR2 SYGVNS. V lost 1 base and J lost 2, with 10 bases in between. Here the CDR3 reads CASSELGHLTDTQYF. Here the CDR3 DNA reads TGTGCCAGCAGTGAATTAGGACACCTCACAGATACGCAGTATTTT. The full variable domain, completed using reference TRBV25-1 and TRBJ2-3, is EADIYQTPRYLVIGTGKKITLECSQTMGHDKMYWYQQDPGMELHLIHYSYGVNSTEKGDLSSESTVSRIRTEHFPLTLESARPSHTSQYLCASSELGHLTDTQYFGPGTRLTVL.

The gene calls are TRBV27 and TRBJ2-5, with TRBD2 identical over 10 bases. V lost 2 bases and J lost 1; bases outside the gene matches: 16. Looked up from germline, CDR1 is MNHEY and CDR2 is SMNVEV (reference sequence). This CDR3 spans 20 amino acids. CDR3 sequence reads: CASSLIIQREGRGAQETQYF. In nucleotides, the CDR3 is TGTGCCAGCAGTTTAATTATCCAGCGGGAGGGAAGAGGAGCCCAAGAGACCCAGTACTTC.

The chain uses TRBV19 and TRBJ2-1; 9 bases are a match to TRBD2. CDR1 and CDR2 from the germline V gene are LNHDA and SQIVND (reference sequence). The CDR3 sequence is 16 residues long. V lost 3 bases, J lost 8 bases, and 11 bases stayed unmatched. The CDR3 DNA reads TGTGCCAGTAGTATGTGGCCAGCGGGGGGCGAGGATGAGCAGTTCTTC. The encoded protein is CASSMWPAGGEDEQFF.

This chain links TRBV5-8 with TRBJ2-3; D perhaps matches TRBD2 (6 bases). Per germline, CDR1 SGHTS and CDR2 YDEGEE. Trimming removed 1 base at V and 4 bases at J, with 13 bases between. This CDR3 spans 15 amino acids. The CDR3 sequence: CASSLRGGTPDTQYF. The CDR3 DNA reads as TGTGCCAGCAGCTTGCGGGGCGGGACCCCAGATACGCAGTATTTT.

The CDR3 loop is CASSVGQGGADTQYF. The CDR3 DNA reads TGCGCCAGCAGCGTAGGACAGGGTGGGGCAGATACGCAGTATTTT. This chain joins TRBV5-1 and TRBJ2-3, with TRBD1 identical over 8 bases. This CDR3 contains 15 residues. Losses at the gene ends were 4 bases for V and 4 bases for J; bases not matched to a gene: 8. The germline gives CDR1 SGHRS, CDR2 YFSETQ.

This clone was seen once. The J gene is TRBJ2-4, the V gene TRBV27; D ambiguous. Germline V lookup: CDR1 MNHEY, CDR2 SMNVEV (reference sequence). The CDR3 runs to 15 residues. The V and J ends lost 3 bases and 0 bases respectively, with 9 bases between them. The CDR3, as DNA: TGTGCCAGCAGTTTCGACTGGCTAGCCAAAAACATTCAGTACTTC. Its translation is CASSFDWLAKNIQYF.

The chain has TRBV6-5 and TRBJ2-3; tentative D call: TRBD1 (6 bases). The V gene lost 6 bases and the J gene lost 2 bases, with 12 bases spanning the gap. CDR1 and CDR2 from the germline V gene are MNHEY and SVGAGI. The CDR3 contains 14 residues. CDR3 DNA sequence: TGTGCCAGCAGGTGGACAGAATTCACAGATACGCAGTATTTT. This codes for CASRWTEFTDTQYF.

This chain joins TRBV19 and TRBJ1-5; TRBD1 matches 10 bases. This CDR3 region has 15 residues. Germline V gene lookup returns CDR1 LNHDA and CDR2 SQIVND (reference sequence). Germline trimming cut 4 bases from V and 5 bases from J; bases unmatched to any gene: 5. The chain's CDR3 is CASSKPGQGHQPQHF. The CDR3 DNA follows: TGTGCCAGTAGTAAACCGGGACAGGGGCATCAGCCCCAGCATTTT.

This rearrangement joins TRBV5-5 to TRBJ1-4; D unresolved. The CDR3 consists of 14 residues. Trimming pared 2 bases from V and 2 bases from J, leaving 7 bases between. Germline-derived CDR1 and CDR2 are SGHKS and YYEKEE (reference sequence). The CDR3 reads CASSLIVTNEKLFF. The CDR3, as DNA: TGTGCCAGCAGCTTAATCGTCACTAATGAAAAACTGTTTTTT.

The CDR3 DNA is TGTGCCAGCAGCTCCGGAGGGGACTCCTATGGCTACACCTTC. Translation gives CASSSGGDSYGYTF. The J gene is TRBJ1-2, the V gene TRBV7-9; maybe TRBD1 (5 bases). In germline, CDR1 is SEHNR, CDR2 FQNEAQ (reference sequence). V dropped 4 bases and J dropped 4 bases, with 13 bases sitting between them. The CDR3 runs to 14 residues. The variable domain in full, with the rest retrieved from reference TRBV7-9 and TRBJ1-2, is DTGVSQNPRHKITKRGQNVTFRCDPISEHNRLYWYRQTLGQGPEFLTYFQNEAQLEKSRLLSDRFSAERPKGSFSTLEIQRTEQGDSAMYLCASSSGGDSYGYTFGSGTRLTVV.

To note about this clone: At one boundary the junction diverges from the germline segment, which might be a read error. The CDR3 protein is CSSSLAPGLADETQYF. The CDR3 nucleotides read TGTTCCAGCAGCTTAGCGCCGGGACTAGCAGACGAGACCCAGTACTTC. The chain carries TRBV7-9 and TRBJ2-5; TRBD2 agrees at 9 bases. The length of the CDR3 is 16 residues. Germline values: CDR1 SEHNR, CDR2 FQNEAQ (reference sequence).

The V call is TRBV27, the J call TRBJ2-1, with 9 bases lining up with TRBD1. Germline CDR1 and CDR2: MNHEY and SMNVEV (reference sequence). The CDR3 is 15 residues long. The J segment lost 7 bases and the V segment lost 5 bases, leaving 9 bases of the junction unmatched. The CDR3 DNA reads as TGTGCCAGCAGTAAAGGGACAGGGCCGTGGAATGAGCAGTTCTTC. Protein sequence: CASSKGTGPWNEQFF.

This chain uses TRBV4-1 with TRBJ1-2, with 10 bases aligning to TRBD1. The CDR3 has 16 residues. Looked up from germline, CDR1 is MGHRA and CDR2 is YSYEKL. V was clipped by 2 bases and J by 2 bases; unmatched bases: 5. CDR3 residues: CASSQTPGQGNYGYTF. The CDR3 DNA follows: TGCGCCAGCAGCCAAACTCCGGGACAGGGGAACTATGGCTACACCTTC.

V is TRBV29-1 and J is TRBJ1-3; TRBD1 aligns across 8 bases. The CDR3 spans 13 residues. The V and J ends lost 5 bases and 2 bases, in that order; junction bases with no gene match: 2. Germline values: CDR1 SQVTM, CDR2 ANQGSEA. The CDR3 DNA follows: TGCAGCGTTCAACAGGGGGCTGGAAACACCATATATTTT. Translated, it gives CSVQQGAGNTIYF.

A single count supports this clone. The V call is TRBV27, the J call TRBJ2-5, with TRBD1 identical over 7 bases. The J call may be faulty, since TRBJ2-7 better matches the DNA end. In germline, CDR1 is MNHEY, CDR2 SMNVEV (reference sequence). This CDR3 has 13 amino acids. This CDR3 is CASVRQGSYEQYF. The CDR3 DNA is TGTGCCAGCGTAAGACAGGGCAGCTACGAGCAGTACTTC.

The chain carries TRBV4-2 and TRBJ1-2; 9 bases fit TRBD1. With V trimmed by 5 bases and J by 8 bases, 9 bases remained unmatched. Per the germline V gene, CDR1 is LGHNA and CDR2 is YNFKEQ. The length of the CDR3 is 14 residues. The chain's CDR3 is CASSTSRDRDGYTF. The CDR3 DNA follows: TGTGCCAGCAGCACCTCACGGGACAGGGACGGCTACACCTTC.

V usage is TRBV14 and J usage is TRBJ2-7; 12 nucleotides align to TRBD1. This CDR3 has 17 amino acids. Germline V gene data show CDR1 as SGHDN and CDR2 as FVKESK. Losses at the gene ends were 3 bases for V and 7 bases for J; bases not matched to a gene: 13. The CDR3, as DNA: TGTGCCAGCAGCCACACAAGCCCGGGACAGGGGGCCGGGGAGCAGTACTTC. It encodes CASSHTSPGQGAGEQYF.

This chain uses TRBV9 with TRBJ2-7; 7 bases agree with TRBD2. The ends lost 4 bases at V and 1 base at J; junction bases unmatched: 5. CDR3 length: 14 residues. Germline lookup yields CDR1 SGDLS and CDR2 YYNGEE. The CDR3 DNA reads as TGTGCCAGCAGCCCCACCGGGAGGTCCTACGAGCAGTACTTC. Translated: CASSPTGRSYEQYF.

J is TRBJ1-2 and V is TRBV28; maybe TRBD1 (6 bases). V lost 2 bases, J lost 4 bases, and 11 bases lay in between. The CDR3 consists of 14 residues. From germline, CDR1 is MDHEN and CDR2 SYDVKM. The CDR3 region has the DNA TGTGCCAGCAGTTTACCTACAGGGCCCTATGGCTACACCTTC. Translation gives CASSLPTGPYGYTF.

This rearrangement joins TRBV5-1 to TRBJ2-3; D call uncertain. CDR3 length equals 13 residues. The V end was cut by 9 bases, the J end by 1 base, with 12 bases between. CDR1 and CDR2 from the germline V gene are SGHRS and YFSETQ. The CDR3 nucleotides read TGCGCCACAAAAGAGCCTGGCACAGATACGCAGTATTTT. It encodes CATKEPGTDTQYF.

V and J are TRBV7-2 and TRBJ2-1, with a possible D match to TRBD1 (5 bases). Deletions cut 1 base from V and 2 bases from J, with 9 bases between. This CDR3 spans 15 amino acids. Germline assignment: CDR1 SGHTA and CDR2 FQGNSA. The CDR3 bases are TGTGCCAGCAGCTTAGAAGGACACCCCTACAATGAGCAGTTCTTC. Translated: CASSLEGHPYNEQFF.

This chain joins TRBV6-5 and TRBJ2-2, with 9 bases identical to TRBD2. With 7 bases clipped from V and 0 bases from J, the junction kept 3 bases outside the gene matches. The germline V gene encodes CDR1 MNHEY and CDR2 SVGAGI. The CDR3 is 15 residues long. This chain's CDR3 is CASTQRGANTGELFF. The DNA of the CDR3 is TGTGCCAGCACCCAGCGGGGGGCGAACACCGGGGAGCTGTTTTTT.

V is TRBV6-5 and J is TRBJ2-6, with TRBD2 matching 10 bases. Unmatched junction bases numbered 0, after V lost 4 bases and J lost 0 bases. Germline assignment: CDR1 MNHEY and CDR2 SVGAGI. The CDR3 length is 16 residues. The CDR3 sequence is CASSWTSGSGANVLTF. The DNA for the CDR3 is TGTGCCAGCAGTTGGACTAGCGGCTCTGGGGCCAACGTCCTGACTTTC.

This clone was found a few times. This chain links TRBV11-2 with TRBJ2-2, with no clear D. Germline-derived CDR1 and CDR2 are SGHAT and FQNNGV. There are 15 residues in the CDR3. Trimming removed 1 base from V and 6 bases from J, with 12 bases in between. CDR3 sequence reads: CASSLVYPYPGELFF. In nucleotides, the CDR3 is TGTGCCAGCAGCTTAGTATATCCCTACCCCGGGGAGCTGTTTTTT.